This T cell receptor (beta chain) was profiled in a study of blood T cell repertoires in COVID-19. This table comes from immunoSEQ multiplex PCR, and its TCRdb copy is limited to in-frame clones, with some not included. The sample carries about 280,000 clones, roughly 90% recorded once. V trimming: 1 base; J trimming: 8 bases; junction bases outside the gene matches: 13. The CDR3 has 17 residues. The germline V gene encodes CDR1 MGHDK and CDR2 SYGVNS. Material: PBMCs or T cells enriched from blood (not recorded which). The clonotype comes from a woman aged 18-29 years with acute COVID-19. This chain uses TRBV25-1 with TRBJ1-2, with 10 bases fitting TRBD1. CDR3 bases: TGTGCCAGCAGTGAATTAAAAGGGACAGGGGCAGCAAAGGGCTACACCTTC. Translating gives CASSELKGTGAAKGYTF.